This T cell receptor (beta chain) came from a study of T cells expressing NK-cell markers. On the study more broadly: HCMV serostatus: seven of eight sequenced donors positive, one negative.

The CDR3 extends over 14 amino acids. Germline CDR1 and CDR2: SGHDN and FVKESK. 5'RACE template switching with UMIs generated TCR beta cDNA. For each CDR3 protein, TCRdb gives one entry from its re-call of the 5' RACE reads, without DNA. The sample's table shows about 460,000 distinct CDR3 sequences. Findings of the study overall: For several donors, the dominant NKG2C+ clonotypes made up about 1.0-7.5% of their CD8+ T cells. HCMV specificity was not established for the expanded NKG2C+ T cell clones.

Points on this clonotype: Its cognate antigen is unknown.

Specimen: blood T cells: a sorted CD56 or NKG2C T cell subset, CD4+ or CD8+ T cells, or bulk PBMC T cells (not recorded which). The V gene is TRBV14, the J gene TRBJ1-2. This clonotype originated in a woman between 45 and 60 years old in good health. The CDR3 spells CASSQGVGYYGYTF.